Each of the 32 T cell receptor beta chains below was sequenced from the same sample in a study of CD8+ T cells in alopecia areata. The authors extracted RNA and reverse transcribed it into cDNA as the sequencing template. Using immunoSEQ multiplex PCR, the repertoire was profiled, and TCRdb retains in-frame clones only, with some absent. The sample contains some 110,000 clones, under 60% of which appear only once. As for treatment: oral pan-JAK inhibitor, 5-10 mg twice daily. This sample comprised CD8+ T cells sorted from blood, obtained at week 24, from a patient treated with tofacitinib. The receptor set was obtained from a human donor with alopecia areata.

CDR3 in amino acids: CASKPGGGLNEKLFF. The CDR3 DNA follows: TGTGCCAGCAAGCCGGGCGGCGGTTTAAATGAAAAACTGTTTTTT. The V gene is TRBV6-5, the J gene TRBJ1-4; D gene unclear. Trimming removed 7 bases from V and 5 bases from J, with 17 bases in between. The CDR3 is made up of 15 amino acids. Germline CDR1 and CDR2: MNHEY and SVGAGI.

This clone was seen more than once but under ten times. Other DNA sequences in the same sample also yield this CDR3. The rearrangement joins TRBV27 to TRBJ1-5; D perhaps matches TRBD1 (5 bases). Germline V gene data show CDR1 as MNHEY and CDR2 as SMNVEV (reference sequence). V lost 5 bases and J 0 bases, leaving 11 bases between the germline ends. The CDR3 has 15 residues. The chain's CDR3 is CASSPGPGSNQPQHF. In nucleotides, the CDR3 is TGTGCCAGCAGTCCGGGACCGGGTAGCAATCAGCCCCAGCATTTT.

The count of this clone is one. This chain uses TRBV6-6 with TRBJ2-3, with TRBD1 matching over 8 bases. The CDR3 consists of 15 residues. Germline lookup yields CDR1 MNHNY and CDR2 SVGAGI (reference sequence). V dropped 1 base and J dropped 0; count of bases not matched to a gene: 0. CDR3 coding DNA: TGTGCCAGCAGTTACTGGACAGGGAGCACAGATACGCAGTATTTT. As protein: CASSYWTGSTDTQYF.

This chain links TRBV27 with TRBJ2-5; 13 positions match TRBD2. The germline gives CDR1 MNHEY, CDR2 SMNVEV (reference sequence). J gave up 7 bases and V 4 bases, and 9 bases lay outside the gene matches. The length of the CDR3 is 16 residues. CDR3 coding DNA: TGTGCCAGCAGTTCTAAACTAGCGGGGGGGACCGGGACCCAGTACTTC. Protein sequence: CASSSKLAGGTGTQYF.

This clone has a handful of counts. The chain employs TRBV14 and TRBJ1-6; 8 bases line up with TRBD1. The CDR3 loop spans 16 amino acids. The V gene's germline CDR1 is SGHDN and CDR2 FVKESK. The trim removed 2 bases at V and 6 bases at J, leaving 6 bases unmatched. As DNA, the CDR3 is TGTGCCAGCAGCCAACTGCCGGGACAGGCTAATTCACCCCTCCACTTT. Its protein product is CASSQLPGQANSPLHF.

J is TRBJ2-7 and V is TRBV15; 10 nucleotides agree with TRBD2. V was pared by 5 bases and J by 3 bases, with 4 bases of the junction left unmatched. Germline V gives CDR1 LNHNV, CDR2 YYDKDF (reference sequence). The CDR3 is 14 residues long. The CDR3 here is CATSGGLAFYEQYF. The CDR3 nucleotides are TGTGCCACCAGCGGGGGACTAGCGTTCTACGAGCAGTACTTC.

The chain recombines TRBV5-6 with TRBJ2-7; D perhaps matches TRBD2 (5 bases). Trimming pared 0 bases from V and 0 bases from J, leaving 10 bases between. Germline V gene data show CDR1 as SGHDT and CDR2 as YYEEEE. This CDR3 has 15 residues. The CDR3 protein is CASSLVGESSYEQYF. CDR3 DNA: TGTGCCAGCAGCTTGGTGGGAGAAAGCTCCTACGAGCAGTACTTC.

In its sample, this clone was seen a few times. The CDR3 is CASTSIATDTQYF. Here the CDR3 DNA reads TGTGCCAGCACCAGTATTGCCACAGATACGCAGTATTTT. This chain links TRBV5-6 with TRBJ2-3; no clear D gene. V was cut by 6 bases and J by 2 bases, with 10 bases left in between. The length of the CDR3 is 13 residues. CDR1 is SGHDT and CDR2 is YYEEEE in the germline V gene.

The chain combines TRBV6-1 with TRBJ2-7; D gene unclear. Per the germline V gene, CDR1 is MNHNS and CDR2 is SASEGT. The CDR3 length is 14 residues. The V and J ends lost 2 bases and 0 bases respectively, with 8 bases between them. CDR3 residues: CASSERDRSYEQYF. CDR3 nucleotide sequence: TGTGCCAGCAGTGAAAGGGATCGCTCCTACGAGCAGTACTTC.

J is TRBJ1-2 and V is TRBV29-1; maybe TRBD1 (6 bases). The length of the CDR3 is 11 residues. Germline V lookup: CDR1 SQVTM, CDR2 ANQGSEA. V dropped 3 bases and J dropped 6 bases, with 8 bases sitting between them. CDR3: CSVESGDGYTF. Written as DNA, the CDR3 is TGCAGCGTTGAGTCAGGGGATGGCTACACCTTC.

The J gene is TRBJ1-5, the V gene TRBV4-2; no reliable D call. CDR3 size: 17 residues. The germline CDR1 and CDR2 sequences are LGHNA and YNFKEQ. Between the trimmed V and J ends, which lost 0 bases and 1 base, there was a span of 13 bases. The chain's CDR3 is CASSQDDGLQSNQPQHF. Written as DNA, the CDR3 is TGTGCCAGCAGCCAAGATGACGGTTTGCAAAGCAATCAGCCCCAGCATTTT.

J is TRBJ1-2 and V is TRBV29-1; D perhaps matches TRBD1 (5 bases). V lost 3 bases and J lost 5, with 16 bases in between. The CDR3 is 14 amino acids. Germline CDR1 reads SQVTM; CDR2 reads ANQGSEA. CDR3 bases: TGCAGCGTTGATAATTCAGGGAGGTGGTATGGCTACACCTTC. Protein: CSVDNSGRWYGYTF.

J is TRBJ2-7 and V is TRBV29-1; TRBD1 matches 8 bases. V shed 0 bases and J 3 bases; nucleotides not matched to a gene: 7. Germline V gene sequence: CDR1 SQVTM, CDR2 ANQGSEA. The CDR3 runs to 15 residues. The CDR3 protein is CSVEDLDRGVYEQYF. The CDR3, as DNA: TGCAGCGTTGAAGATCTCGACAGGGGAGTCTACGAGCAGTACTTC.

The CDR3 reads CASSGGTSGAPSYEQYF. DNA of the CDR3: TGTGCCAGCAGTGGCGGGACTAGCGGGGCGCCTTCCTACGAGCAGTACTTC. The rearrangement uses TRBV6-1 and TRBJ2-7; TRBD2 aligns across 13 bases. Looked up from germline, CDR1 is MNHNS and CDR2 is SASEGT. CDR3 length equals 17 residues. J lost 1 base, V lost 4 bases, and 7 bases had no gene match.

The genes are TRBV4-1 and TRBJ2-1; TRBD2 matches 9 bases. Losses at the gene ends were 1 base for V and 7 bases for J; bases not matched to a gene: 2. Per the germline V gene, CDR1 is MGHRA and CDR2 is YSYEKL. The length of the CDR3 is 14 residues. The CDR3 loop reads CASSQGLAGNEQFF. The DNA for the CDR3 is TGCGCCAGCAGCCAAGGGCTAGCGGGGAATGAGCAGTTCTTC.

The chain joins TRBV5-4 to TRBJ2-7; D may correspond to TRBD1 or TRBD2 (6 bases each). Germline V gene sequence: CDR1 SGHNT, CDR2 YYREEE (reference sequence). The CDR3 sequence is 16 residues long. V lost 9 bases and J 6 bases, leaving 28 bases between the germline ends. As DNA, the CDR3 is TGTGCCATCACGGGGACGGCGAGGGGGGAAGAGATCGAGCAGTACTTC. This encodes CAITGTARGEEIEQYF.

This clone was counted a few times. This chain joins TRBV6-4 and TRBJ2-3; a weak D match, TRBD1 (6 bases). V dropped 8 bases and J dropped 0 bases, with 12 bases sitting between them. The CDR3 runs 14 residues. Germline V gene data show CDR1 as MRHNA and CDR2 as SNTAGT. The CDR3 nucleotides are TGTGCCAGCGGGGCAGGGGAAAGCACAGATACGCAGTATTTT. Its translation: CASGAGESTDTQYF.

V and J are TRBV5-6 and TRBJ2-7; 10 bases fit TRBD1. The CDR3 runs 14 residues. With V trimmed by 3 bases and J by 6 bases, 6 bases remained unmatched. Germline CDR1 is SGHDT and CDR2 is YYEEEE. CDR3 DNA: TGTGCCAGCAGCTCAAGACAGGGGGCGATCGAGCAGTACTTC. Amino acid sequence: CASSSRQGAIEQYF.

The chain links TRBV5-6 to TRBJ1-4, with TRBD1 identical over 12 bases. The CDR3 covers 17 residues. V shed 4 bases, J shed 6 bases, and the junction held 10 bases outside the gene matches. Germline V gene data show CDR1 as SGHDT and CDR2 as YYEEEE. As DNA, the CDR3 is TGTGCCAGCAGCCCGCCGGGACAGGGGGCTTTTGATGAAAAACTGTTTTTT. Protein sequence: CASSPPGQGAFDEKLFF. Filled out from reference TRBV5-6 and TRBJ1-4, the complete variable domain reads DAGVTQSPTHLIKTRGQQVTLRCSPKSGHDTVSWYQQALGQGPQFIFQYYEEEERQRGNFPDRFSGHQFPNYSSELNVNALLLGDSALYLCASSPPGQGAFDEKLFFGSGTQLSVL.

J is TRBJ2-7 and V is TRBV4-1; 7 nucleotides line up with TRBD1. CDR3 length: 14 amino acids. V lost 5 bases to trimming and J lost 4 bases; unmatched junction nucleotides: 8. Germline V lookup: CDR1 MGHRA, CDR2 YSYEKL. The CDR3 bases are TGCGCCAGCAGCTTACCGGGACAGCGGTACGAGCAGTACTTC. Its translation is CASSLPGQRYEQYF.

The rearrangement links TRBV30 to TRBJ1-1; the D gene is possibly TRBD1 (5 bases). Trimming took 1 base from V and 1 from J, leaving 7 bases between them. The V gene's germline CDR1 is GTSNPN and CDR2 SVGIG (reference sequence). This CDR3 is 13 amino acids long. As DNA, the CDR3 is TGTGCCTGGAGTGACACAGGGAACACTGAAGCTTTCTTT. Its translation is CAWSDTGNTEAFF.

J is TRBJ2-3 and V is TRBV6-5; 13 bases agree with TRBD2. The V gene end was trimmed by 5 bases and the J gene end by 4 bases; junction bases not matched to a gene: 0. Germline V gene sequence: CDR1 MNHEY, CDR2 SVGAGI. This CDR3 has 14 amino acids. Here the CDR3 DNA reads TGTGCCAGCAGTGGGACTAGCGGGGCAGATACGCAGTATTTT. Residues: CASSGTSGADTQYF.

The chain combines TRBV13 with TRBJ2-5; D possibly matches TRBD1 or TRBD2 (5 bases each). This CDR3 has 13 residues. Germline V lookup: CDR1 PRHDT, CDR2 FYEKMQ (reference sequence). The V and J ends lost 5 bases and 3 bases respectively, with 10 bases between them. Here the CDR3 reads CASSGGVEETQYF. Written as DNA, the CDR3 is TGTGCCAGCAGCGGGGGAGTGGAAGAGACCCAGTACTTC.

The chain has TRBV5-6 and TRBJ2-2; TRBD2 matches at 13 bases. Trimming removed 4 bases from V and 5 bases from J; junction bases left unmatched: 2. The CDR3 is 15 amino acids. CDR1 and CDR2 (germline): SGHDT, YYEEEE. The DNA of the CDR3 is TGTGCCAGCAGCCCGACTAGCGGGGGGACCGGGGAGCTGTTTTTT. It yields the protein CASSPTSGGTGELFF.

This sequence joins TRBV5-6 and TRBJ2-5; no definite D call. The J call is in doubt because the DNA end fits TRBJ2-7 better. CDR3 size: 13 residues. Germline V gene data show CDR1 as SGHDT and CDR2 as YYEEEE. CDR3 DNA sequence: TGTGCCAGCAGCTTTCAACAGTCCTACGAGCAGTACTTC. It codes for CASSFQQSYEQYF.

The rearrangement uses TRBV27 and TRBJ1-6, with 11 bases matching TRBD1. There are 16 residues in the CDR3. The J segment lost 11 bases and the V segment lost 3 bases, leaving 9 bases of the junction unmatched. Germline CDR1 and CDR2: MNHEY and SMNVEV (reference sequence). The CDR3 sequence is CASSLLGGDRGTPLHF. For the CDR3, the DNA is TGTGCCAGCAGTTTGCTTGGGGGGGACAGGGGGACACCCCTCCACTTT.

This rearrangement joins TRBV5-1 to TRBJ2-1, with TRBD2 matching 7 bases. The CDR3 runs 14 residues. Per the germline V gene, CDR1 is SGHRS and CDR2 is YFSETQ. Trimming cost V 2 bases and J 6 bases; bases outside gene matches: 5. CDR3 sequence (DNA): TGCGCCAGCAGCTTACTAGCGCCGTCCAATGAGCAGTTCTTC. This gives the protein CASSLLAPSNEQFF.

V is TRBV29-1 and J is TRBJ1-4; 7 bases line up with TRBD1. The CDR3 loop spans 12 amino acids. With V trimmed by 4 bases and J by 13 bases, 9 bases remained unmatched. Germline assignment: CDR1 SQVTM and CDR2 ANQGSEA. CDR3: CSVVHPQGGLFF. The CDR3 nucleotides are TGCAGCGTTGTCCATCCTCAGGGGGGACTGTTTTTT.

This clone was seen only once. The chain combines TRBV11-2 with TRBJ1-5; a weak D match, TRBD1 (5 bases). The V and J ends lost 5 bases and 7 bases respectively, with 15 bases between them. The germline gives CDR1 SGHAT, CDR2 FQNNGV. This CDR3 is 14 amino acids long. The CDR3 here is CASSPGAGKQPQHF. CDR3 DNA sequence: TGTGCCAGCAGCCCCGGGGCAGGGAAGCAGCCCCAGCATTTT.

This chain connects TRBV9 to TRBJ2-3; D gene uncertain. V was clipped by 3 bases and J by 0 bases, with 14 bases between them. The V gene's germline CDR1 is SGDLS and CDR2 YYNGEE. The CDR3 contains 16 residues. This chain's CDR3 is CASSASPGDSTDTQYF. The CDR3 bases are TGTGCCAGCAGCGCGTCACCGGGCGATAGCACAGATACGCAGTATTTT.

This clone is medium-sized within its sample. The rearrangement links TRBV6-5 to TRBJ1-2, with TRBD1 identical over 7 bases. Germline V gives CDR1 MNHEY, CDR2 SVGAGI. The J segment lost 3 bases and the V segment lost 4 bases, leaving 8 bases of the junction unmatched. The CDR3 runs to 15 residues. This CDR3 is CASSSRGVRDYGYTF. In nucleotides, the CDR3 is TGTGCCAGCAGTTCCAGGGGGGTACGTGACTATGGCTACACCTTC.

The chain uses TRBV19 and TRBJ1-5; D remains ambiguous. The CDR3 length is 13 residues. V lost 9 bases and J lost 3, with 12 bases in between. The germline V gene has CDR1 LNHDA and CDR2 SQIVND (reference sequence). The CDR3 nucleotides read TGTGCCAGCGGTGAAGCCACCAATCAGCCCCAGCATTTT. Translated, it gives CASGEATNQPQHF.